This T cell receptor beta chain was captured by sequencing in a study of CD8+CD57+ T cells in acquired aplastic anemia. The TCR beta profiling, which covered VDJ combination and CDR3 sequence, was carried out using genomic DNA as the template. TCRdb re-called the reads with MiXCR, one entry per CDR3 protein. Among some 150,000 distinct CDR3 sequences listed, less than 45% were seen once. Study-wide results and caveats: There were over 25 CD8+ CDR3 sequences that occurred in both patients and controls.

This clonotype was recorded many times. Antigen specificity is unknown. Sequencing input: sorted CD4+, CD8+, or CD8+CD57+ T cells (not recorded which) from PBMCs. This TCR was sampled from a human donor in good health, serving as a control.

Here the CDR3 reads CASSGHGEGETQYF. The CDR3 nucleotides read TGTGCCAGCAGTGGGCATGGGGAAGGGGAGACCCAGTACTTC. The V and J genes are TRBV6-1 and TRBJ2-5, with no clear D. From germline, CDR1 is MNHNS and CDR2 SASEGT. This CDR3 has 14 amino acids. Between the trimmed V and J ends, which lost 4 bases and 5 bases, there was a span of 14 bases.